A single sample is the source of the 27 T cell receptor beta chains below, sequenced in a study of memory CD8 T cells in hepatitis C reinfection. The sample's time point: peak reinfection, 3 to 8 weeks after reinfection detection. TCR sequencing was done directly ex vivo on sorted cells, without expansion in vitro. Profiling relied on immunoSEQ multiplex PCR, and the TCRdb table lists in-frame clones only, not all of them. The table records under 50,000 clones, approximately 87% of them present only once. Source material: naive CD8+ T cells sorted from blood. Receptors originate from a man aged 18 to 35 with hepatitis C virus infection.

This chain joins TRBV27 and TRBJ2-5; TRBD1 aligns across 10 bases. CDR1 is MNHEY, CDR2 SMNVEV, per germline (reference sequence). This CDR3 contains 16 residues. The V and J ends lost 2 bases and 5 bases, in that order; junction bases with no gene match: 8. The CDR3 DNA sequence: TGTGCCAGCAGTTTAGGAGGGACAGGGGAGTGGGAGACCCAGTACTTC. It codes for CASSLGGTGEWETQYF.

This clone appeared a few times. The chain recombines TRBV10-3 with TRBJ2-3, with D possibly TRBD2 on 6 matching bases. Trimming took off 10 bases at V and 3 bases at J, with 17 bases between the two ends. The CDR3 runs 14 residues. CDR1 is ENHRY and CDR2 is SYGVKD in the germline V gene. The CDR3 region is CATTPGGSTDTQYF. Written as DNA, the CDR3 is TGTGCCACCACACCCGGGGGATCGACAGATACGCAGTATTTT.

The rearrangement joins TRBV30 to TRBJ2-2; D is uncertain. V lost 5 bases to trimming and J lost 5 bases, with 9 bases between them. From germline, CDR1 is GTSNPN and CDR2 SVGIG (reference sequence). The CDR3 has 12 amino acids. CDR3 coding DNA: TGTGCCTGGTACCATCAGACCGGGGAGCTGTTTTTT. Protein sequence: CAWYHQTGELFF.

The gene calls are TRBV9 and TRBJ2-3; tentatively, D is TRBD1 (5 bases). Germline V CDR1 and CDR2: SGDLS, YYNGEE. CDR3 size: 15 residues. Trimming removed 6 bases from V and 2 bases from J, with 16 bases in between. This chain's CDR3 is CASNPMGRVTDTQYF. CDR3 nucleotide sequence: TGTGCCAGCAACCCCATGGGCAGGGTCACAGATACGCAGTATTTT.

The chain carries TRBV2 and TRBJ1-5, with D unresolved. Trimming removed 6 bases at V and 0 bases at J, with 6 bases between. The CDR3 is 13 residues long. Germline lookup yields CDR1 SNHLY and CDR2 FYNNEI. In DNA form, the CDR3 reads TGTGCCAGCAGCCAGTATAGCAATCAGCCCCAGCATTTT. Translation gives CASSQYSNQPQHF.

This clone was detected only a few times. The gene calls are TRBV6-5 and TRBJ1-5; TRBD1 agrees at 9 bases. Germline V CDR1 and CDR2: MNHEY, SVGAGI. J lost 4 bases, V lost 6 bases, and 4 bases had no gene match. The CDR3 contains 14 residues. In DNA form, the CDR3 reads TGTGCCAGCAGGTCGGGACAGGGTAATCAGCCCCAGCATTTT. Translated: CASRSGQGNQPQHF.

The genes are TRBV28 and TRBJ2-5; 10 bases agree with TRBD2. The CDR3 length is 19 residues. The trim removed 2 bases at V and 1 base at J, leaving 13 bases unmatched. Germline V gene sequence: CDR1 MDHEN, CDR2 SYDVKM. In DNA form, the CDR3 reads TGTGCCAGCAGTTTACGTACTAGCGGGACCTGGGGCCGCCAAGAGACCCAGTACTTC. It translates to CASSLRTSGTWGRQETQYF.

The chain couples TRBV6-1 to TRBJ2-7, with D possibly being TRBD2 (6 bases). The CDR3 totals 15 residues. CDR1 is MNHNS and CDR2 is SASEGT in the germline V gene. V lost 3 bases and J lost 3, with 15 bases in between. CDR3 coding DNA: TGTGCCAGCAGTGAGGGGGTGGGGGGAAACTACGAGCAGTACTTC. Translation: CASSEGVGGNYEQYF.

This clone showed up just once. CDR3 in DNA: TGCGCCAGCAGTGGGAAGGGACTAGCGGGGGCTTGGTACAATGAGCAGTTCTTC. Residues: CASSGKGLAGAWYNEQFF. The chain has TRBV10-2 and TRBJ2-1, with 14 bases matching TRBD2. Germline V gene data show CDR1 as WSHSY and CDR2 as SAAADI. This CDR3 has 18 amino acids. The V and J ends lost 4 bases and 4 bases, in that order; junction bases with no gene match: 9.

The J gene is TRBJ2-1, the V gene TRBV4-1; D perhaps matches TRBD2 (6 bases). The germline gives CDR1 MGHRA, CDR2 YSYEKL. This CDR3 is 16 amino acids long. V lost 1 base and J lost 0, with 10 bases in between. This chain's CDR3 is CASSQVLSGSYNEQFF. The DNA for the CDR3 is TGCGCCAGCAGCCAAGTCCTTAGCGGCTCCTACAATGAGCAGTTCTTC.

The chain couples TRBV4-1 to TRBJ2-1; 9 nucleotides line up with TRBD2. Germline values: CDR1 MGHRA, CDR2 YSYEKL. The ends lost 5 bases at V and 1 base at J; junction bases unmatched: 12. This CDR3 comprises 18 residues. The CDR3 sequence is CASSEVASGMISYNEQFF. CDR3 in DNA: TGCGCCAGCAGCGAAGTGGCTAGCGGGATGATTTCCTACAATGAGCAGTTCTTC.

This rearrangement joins TRBV2 to TRBJ2-1; D is unclear. The CDR3 has 16 amino acids. CDR1 is SNHLY, CDR2 FYNNEI, per germline. The germline V and J ends were trimmed by 3 bases and 2 bases, with 14 bases remaining between them. The CDR3 DNA sequence: TGTGCCAGCAGTGAGAGGAGCGCATTGACCTACAATGAGCAGTTCTTC. This sequence encodes CASSERSALTYNEQFF.

The chain employs TRBV28 and TRBJ1-1; 9 bases agree with TRBD1. The CDR3 is made up of 13 amino acids. The ends lost 5 bases at V and 7 bases at J; junction bases unmatched: 5. Germline lookup yields CDR1 MDHEN and CDR2 SYDVKM. The CDR3 DNA reads TGTGCCAGCAGTCTGGGACAGGGCGGTGAAGCTTTCTTT. Its protein is CASSLGQGGEAFF.

The gene calls are TRBV11-2 and TRBJ2-3; TRBD2 might be the D (5 bases). V lost 3 bases to trimming and J lost 2 bases, with 24 bases between them. CDR1 and CDR2 from the germline V gene are SGHAT and FQNNGV. The CDR3 contains 19 residues. Here the CDR3 reads CASSFGMGRTLGYTDTQYF. The DNA for the CDR3 is TGTGCCAGCAGCTTTGGTATGGGAAGGACTCTTGGGTACACAGATACGCAGTATTTT.

The J gene is TRBJ2-1, the V gene TRBV7-2; 13 nucleotides match TRBD2. In germline, CDR1 is SGHTA, CDR2 FQGNSA. V lost 3 bases to trimming and J lost 0 bases; unmatched junction nucleotides: 8. The CDR3 is 19 amino acids. The DNA of the CDR3 is TGTGCCAGCAGCTTCACTAGCGGGGGGGCTCCTGGCTCCTACAATGAGCAGTTCTTC. Amino acids: CASSFTSGGAPGSYNEQFF.

J is TRBJ1-1 and V is TRBV7-2, with D maybe TRBD1 (5 bases). Trimming removed 6 bases from V and 7 bases from J, with 18 bases in between. CDR1 SGHTA and CDR2 FQGNSA come from the germline V gene. The CDR3 covers 14 residues. CDR3 sequence: CASRSGQRALEAFF. The CDR3 DNA is TGTGCCAGCAGATCCGGACAAAGGGCCCTTGAAGCTTTCTTT.

The V and J genes are TRBV27 and TRBJ2-5; 7 positions agree with TRBD1. The J call may be wrong; the DNA end is better matched by TRBJ2-7. CDR3 length: 15 residues. Germline CDR1 is MNHEY and CDR2 is SMNVEV (reference sequence). The CDR3 DNA reads as TGTGCCAGCAGTTTATCCTGGGACAGCTCCTACGAGCAGTACTTC. Translated, it gives CASSLSWDSSYEQYF.

This chain connects TRBV28 to TRBJ2-7; TRBD1 is a possible D gene (6 bases). Germline CDR1 reads MDHEN; CDR2 reads SYDVKM. CDR3 size: 12 residues. Trimming took 6 bases from V and 6 from J, leaving 12 bases between them. The CDR3 sequence is CASRRGSGEQYF. Written as DNA, the CDR3 is TGTGCCAGCAGGAGGGGGTCGGGCGAGCAGTACTTC.

The gene calls are TRBV7-9 and TRBJ2-1; 7 positions match TRBD1. Germline lookup yields CDR1 SEHNR and CDR2 FQNEAQ (reference sequence). The V and J ends lost 5 bases and 0 bases, in that order; junction bases with no gene match: 4. The CDR3 totals 15 residues. The CDR3 nucleotides are TGTGCCAGCAGCCGTCGACAGGGCTCCTACAATGAGCAGTTCTTC. Amino acid sequence: CASSRRQGSYNEQFF.

The V call is TRBV13, the J call TRBJ1-5; D is possibly TRBD1 (6 bases). V was pared by 4 bases and J by 7 bases, with 14 bases between. The germline V gene encodes CDR1 PRHDT and CDR2 FYEKMQ (reference sequence). This CDR3 contains 14 residues. This chain's CDR3 is CASSSGQAGQPQHF. CDR3 in DNA: TGTGCCAGCAGCTCGGGACAAGCCGGGCAGCCCCAGCATTTT.

V gene TRBV29-1 combines with J gene TRBJ2-1, with 8 bases aligning to TRBD2. The germline CDR1 and CDR2 sequences are SQVTM and ANQGSEA. Trimming at V came to 5 bases and at J to 3 bases, leaving 3 bases not matched to a gene. This CDR3 is 13 amino acids long. CDR3 coding DNA: TGCAGCGTTAAAGCGGGAGACTACAATGAGCAGTTCTTC. Its protein is CSVKAGDYNEQFF.

The chain's CDR3 is CASSPGTAHEQFF. Here the CDR3 DNA reads TGTGCCAGCAGCCCCGGGACAGCCCATGAGCAGTTCTTC. The rearrangement links TRBV5-6 to TRBJ2-1; 7 bases align to TRBD1. The CDR3 sequence is 13 residues long. The V and J ends lost 4 bases and 8 bases, in that order; junction bases with no gene match: 6. CDR1 and CDR2 (germline): SGHDT, YYEEEE.

The chain joins TRBV14 to TRBJ2-1; 9 positions agree with TRBD2. The V gene end was trimmed by 4 bases and the J gene end by 0 bases; junction bases not matched to a gene: 4. CDR1 is SGHDN and CDR2 is FVKESK in the germline V gene. The length of the CDR3 is 16 residues. The CDR3 loop is CASSPFSGGSYNEQFF. CDR3 nucleotide sequence: TGTGCCAGCAGCCCCTTTAGCGGGGGCTCCTACAATGAGCAGTTCTTC.

The chain uses TRBV9 and TRBJ2-1, with TRBD2 matching 8 bases. With V trimmed by 4 bases and J by 7 bases, 7 bases remained unmatched. Germline V gene data show CDR1 as SGDLS and CDR2 as YYNGEE. The CDR3 spans 14 residues. Here the CDR3 reads CASSSFGGGNEQFF. DNA of the CDR3: TGTGCCAGCAGCTCATTCGGGGGGGGGAATGAGCAGTTCTTC.

This clone has only one observation. The chain joins TRBV11-1 to TRBJ2-7; 7 bases fit TRBD2. V lost 5 bases, J lost 4 bases, and 14 bases stayed unmatched. Germline CDR1 is SGHAT and CDR2 is FQDESV (reference sequence). This CDR3 has 16 amino acids. The CDR3 sequence: CASSPFSGPGGYEQYF. In nucleotides, the CDR3 is TGTGCCAGCAGCCCCTTTAGCGGGCCCGGGGGTTACGAGCAGTACTTC. The full variable domain, completed using reference TRBV11-1 and TRBJ2-7, is EAEVAQSPRYKITEKSQAVAFWCDPISGHATLYWYRQILGQGPELLVQFQDESVVDDSQLPKDRFSAERLKGVDSTLKIQPAELGDSAMYLCASSPFSGPGGYEQYFGPGTRLTVT.

CDR3 residues: CASSRDSFNEQFF. CDR3 sequence (DNA): TGTGCCAGCAGCCGCGACAGTTTTAACGAGCAGTTCTTC. The chain has TRBV7-9 and TRBJ2-1; TRBD1 is a possible D gene (5 bases). Germline V CDR1 and CDR2: SEHNR, FQNEAQ (reference sequence). With 5 bases removed from V and 10 bases from J, the gap between germline ends came to 15 bases. The CDR3 has 13 amino acids. The full variable domain, in which reference TRBV7-9 and TRBJ2-1 provide the parts outside the CDR3, is DTGVSQNPRHKITKRGQNVTFRCDPISEHNRLYWYRQTLGQGPEFLTYFQNEAQLEKSRLLSDRFSAERPKGSFSTLEIQRTEQGDSAMYLCASSRDSFNEQFFGPGTRLTVL.

This clone showed up just once. The rearrangement uses TRBV2 and TRBJ1-1, with 9 bases aligning to TRBD1. The CDR3 totals 16 residues. V lost 4 bases and J lost 2; bases outside the gene matches: 8. The germline V gene has CDR1 SNHLY and CDR2 FYNNEI. The CDR3 protein is CASSATGGEVNTEAFF. In DNA, the CDR3 is TGTGCCAGCAGTGCTACAGGGGGCGAGGTCAACACTGAAGCTTTCTTT.